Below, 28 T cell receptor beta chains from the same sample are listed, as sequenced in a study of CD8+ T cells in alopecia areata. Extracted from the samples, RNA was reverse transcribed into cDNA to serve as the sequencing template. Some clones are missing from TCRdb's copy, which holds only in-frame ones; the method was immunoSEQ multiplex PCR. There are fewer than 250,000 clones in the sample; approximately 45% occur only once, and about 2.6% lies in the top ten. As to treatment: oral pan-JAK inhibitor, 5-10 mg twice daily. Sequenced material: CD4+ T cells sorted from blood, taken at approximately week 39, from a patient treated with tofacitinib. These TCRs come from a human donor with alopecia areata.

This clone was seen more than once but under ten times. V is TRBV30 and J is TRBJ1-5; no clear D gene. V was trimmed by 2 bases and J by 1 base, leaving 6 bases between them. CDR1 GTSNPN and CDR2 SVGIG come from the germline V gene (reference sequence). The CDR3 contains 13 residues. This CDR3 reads CAWSHRSNQPQHF. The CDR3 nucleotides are TGTGCCTGGAGTCATCGAAGCAATCAGCCCCAGCATTTT.

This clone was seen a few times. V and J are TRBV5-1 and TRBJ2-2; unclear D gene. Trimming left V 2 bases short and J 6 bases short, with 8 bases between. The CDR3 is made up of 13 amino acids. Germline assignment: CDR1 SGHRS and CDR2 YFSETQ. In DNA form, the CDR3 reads TGCGCCAGCAGCTTAAACAGCCCCGGGGAGCTGTTTTTT. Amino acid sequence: CASSLNSPGELFF. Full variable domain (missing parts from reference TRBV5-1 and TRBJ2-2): KAGVTQTPRYLIKTRGQQVTLSCSPISGHRSVSWYQQTPGQGLQFLFEYFSETQRNKGNFPGRFSGRQFSNSRSEMNVSTLELGDSALYLCASSLNSPGELFFGEGSRLTVL.

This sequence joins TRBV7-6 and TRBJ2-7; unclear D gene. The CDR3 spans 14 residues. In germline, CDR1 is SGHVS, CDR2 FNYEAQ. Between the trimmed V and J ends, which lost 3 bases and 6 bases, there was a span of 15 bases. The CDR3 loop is CASSFSAPPGEQYF. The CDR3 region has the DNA TGTGCCAGCAGCTTCTCAGCCCCGCCGGGCGAGCAGTACTTC.

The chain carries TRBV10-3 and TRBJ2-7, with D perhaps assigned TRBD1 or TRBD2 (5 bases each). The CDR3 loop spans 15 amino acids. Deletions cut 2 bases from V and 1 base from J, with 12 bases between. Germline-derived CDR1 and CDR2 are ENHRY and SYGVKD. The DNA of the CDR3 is TGTGCCATCAGTGAGGGGCCAGGGAGATCCTACGAGCAGTACTTC. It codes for CAISEGPGRSYEQYF.

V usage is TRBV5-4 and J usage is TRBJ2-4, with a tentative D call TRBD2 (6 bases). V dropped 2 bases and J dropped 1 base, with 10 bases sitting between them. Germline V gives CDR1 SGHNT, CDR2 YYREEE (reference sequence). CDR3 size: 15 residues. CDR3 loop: CASSFGGLAKNIQYF. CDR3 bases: TGTGCCAGCAGCTTCGGGGGATTGGCCAAAAACATTCAGTACTTC.

CDR3 coding DNA: TGTGCAAGTCGGACCCTACGGCAGCCCTCCTACGAGCAGTACTTC. Its translation is CASRTLRQPSYEQYF. The chain combines TRBV12-2 with TRBJ2-7. TRBV12-2 is termed a pseudogene. There are 15 residues in the CDR3.

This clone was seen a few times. This CDR3 reads CASSLPTSGSETQYF. In DNA form, the CDR3 reads TGTGCCAGCAGCTTACCGACTAGCGGGAGTGAGACCCAGTACTTC. The chain carries TRBV7-2 and TRBJ2-5; 12 bases align to TRBD2. The germline V gene encodes CDR1 SGHTA and CDR2 FQGNSA. J lost 5 bases, V lost 2 bases, and 3 bases had no gene match. There are 15 residues in the CDR3.

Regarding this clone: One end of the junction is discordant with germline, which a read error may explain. CDR3 bases: TGTGCCAGCAGCAACTGGACGCAACCTCAAGGGACCCAGTACTTC. It specifies CASSNWTQPQGTQYF. This sequence joins TRBV4-2 and TRBJ2-5; D is uncertain. Germline values: CDR1 LGHNA, CDR2 YNFKEQ. The length of the CDR3 is 15 residues.

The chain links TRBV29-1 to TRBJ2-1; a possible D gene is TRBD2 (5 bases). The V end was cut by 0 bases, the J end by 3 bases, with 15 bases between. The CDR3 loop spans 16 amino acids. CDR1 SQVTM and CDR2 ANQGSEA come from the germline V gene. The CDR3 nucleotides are TGCAGCGTTGAAGAGTCACCGGGAATTGACTACAATGAGCAGTTCTTC. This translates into CSVEESPGIDYNEQFF.

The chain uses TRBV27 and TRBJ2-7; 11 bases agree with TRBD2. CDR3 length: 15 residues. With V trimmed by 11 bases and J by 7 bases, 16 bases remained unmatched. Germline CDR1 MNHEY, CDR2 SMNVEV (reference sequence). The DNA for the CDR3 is TGTGCCTCCATGGGCAGGGGAGGACTAGCGGGTGAGCAGTACTTC. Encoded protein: CASMGRGGLAGEQYF.

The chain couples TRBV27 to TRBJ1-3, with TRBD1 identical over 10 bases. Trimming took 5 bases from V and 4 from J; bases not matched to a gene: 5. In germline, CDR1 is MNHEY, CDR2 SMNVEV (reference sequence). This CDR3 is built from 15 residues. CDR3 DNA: TGTGCCAGCAGTCGACAGGGGGCGAGGGGAAACACCATATATTTT. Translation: CASSRQGARGNTIYF.

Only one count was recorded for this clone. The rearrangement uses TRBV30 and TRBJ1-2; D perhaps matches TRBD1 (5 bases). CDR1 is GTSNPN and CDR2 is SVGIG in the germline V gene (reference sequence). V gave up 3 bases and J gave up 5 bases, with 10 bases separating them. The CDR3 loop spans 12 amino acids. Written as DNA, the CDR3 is TGTGCCTGGAGGGGTTGGGGGTATGGCTACACCTTC. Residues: CAWRGWGYGYTF.

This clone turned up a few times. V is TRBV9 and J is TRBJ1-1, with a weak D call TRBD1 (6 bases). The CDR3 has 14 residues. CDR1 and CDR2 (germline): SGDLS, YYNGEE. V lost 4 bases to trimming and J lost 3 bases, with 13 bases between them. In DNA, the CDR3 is TGTGCCAGCAGCCCTACGACAGGTTACACTGAAGCTTTCTTT. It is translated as CASSPTTGYTEAFF.

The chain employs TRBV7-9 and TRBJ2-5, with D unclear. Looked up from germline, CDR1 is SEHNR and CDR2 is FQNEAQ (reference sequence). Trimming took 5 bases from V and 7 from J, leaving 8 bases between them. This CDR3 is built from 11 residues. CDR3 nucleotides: TGTGCCAGCAGCCGGCCCGGGACCCAGTACTTC. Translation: CASSRPGTQYF. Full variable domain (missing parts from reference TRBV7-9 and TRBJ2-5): DTGVSQNPRHKITKRGQNVTFRCDPISEHNRLYWYRQTLGQGPEFLTYFQNEAQLEKSRLLSDRFSAERPKGSFSTLEIQRTEQGDSAMYLCASSRPGTQYFGPGTRLLVL.

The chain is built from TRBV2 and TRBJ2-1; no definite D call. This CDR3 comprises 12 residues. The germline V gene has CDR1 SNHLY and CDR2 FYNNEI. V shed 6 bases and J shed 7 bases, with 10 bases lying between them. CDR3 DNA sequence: TGTGCCAGCAGCCGAGACGGGAATGAGCAGTTCTTC. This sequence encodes CASSRDGNEQFF.

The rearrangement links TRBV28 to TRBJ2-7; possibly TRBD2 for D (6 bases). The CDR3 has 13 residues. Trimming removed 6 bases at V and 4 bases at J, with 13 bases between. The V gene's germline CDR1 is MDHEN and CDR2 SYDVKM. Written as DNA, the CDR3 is TGTGCCAGCAGCCCAGGGACTTTATACGAGCAGTACTTC. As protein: CASSPGTLYEQYF.

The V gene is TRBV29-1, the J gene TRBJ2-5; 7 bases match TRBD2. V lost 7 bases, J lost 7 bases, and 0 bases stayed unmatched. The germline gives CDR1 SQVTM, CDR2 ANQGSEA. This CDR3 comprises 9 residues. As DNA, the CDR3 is TGCAGCGGGGGGGGGACCCAGTACTTC. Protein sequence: CSGGGTQYF.

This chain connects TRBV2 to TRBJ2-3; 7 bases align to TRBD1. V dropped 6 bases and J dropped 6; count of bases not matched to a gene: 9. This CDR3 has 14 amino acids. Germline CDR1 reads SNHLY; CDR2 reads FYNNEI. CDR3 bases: TGTGCCAGCAGGAAAGACAGGGTGGCGGATACGCAGTATTTT. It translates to CASRKDRVADTQYF.

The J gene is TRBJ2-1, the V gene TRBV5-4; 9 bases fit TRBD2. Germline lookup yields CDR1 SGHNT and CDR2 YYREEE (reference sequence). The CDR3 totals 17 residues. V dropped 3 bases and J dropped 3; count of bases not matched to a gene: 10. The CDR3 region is CASSYPPGTSNYNEQFF. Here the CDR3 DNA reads TGTGCCAGCAGCTACCCCCCCGGGACTAGCAACTACAATGAGCAGTTCTTC.

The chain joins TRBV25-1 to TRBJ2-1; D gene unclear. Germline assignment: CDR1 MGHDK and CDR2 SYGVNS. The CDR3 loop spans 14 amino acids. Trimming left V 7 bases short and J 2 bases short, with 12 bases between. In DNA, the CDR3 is TGTGCCAGCACCGGACCGTTACCCTACAATGAGCAGTTCTTC. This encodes CASTGPLPYNEQFF. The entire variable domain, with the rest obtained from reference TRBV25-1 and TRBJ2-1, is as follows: EADIYQTPRYLVIGTGKKITLECSQTMGHDKMYWYQQDPGMELHLIHYSYGVNSTEKGDLSSESTVSRIRTEHFPLTLESARPSHTSQYLCASTGPLPYNEQFFGPGTRLTVL.

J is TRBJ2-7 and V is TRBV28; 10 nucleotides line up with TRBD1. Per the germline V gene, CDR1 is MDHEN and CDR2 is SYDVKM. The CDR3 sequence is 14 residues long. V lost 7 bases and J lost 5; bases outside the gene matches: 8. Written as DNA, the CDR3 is TGTGCCAGCATGGGTTTGGGACAGGGGAACGAGCAGTACTTC. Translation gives CASMGLGQGNEQYF.

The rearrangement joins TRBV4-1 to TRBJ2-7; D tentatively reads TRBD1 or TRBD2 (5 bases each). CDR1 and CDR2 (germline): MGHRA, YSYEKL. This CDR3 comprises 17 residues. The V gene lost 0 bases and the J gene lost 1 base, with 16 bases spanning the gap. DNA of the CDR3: TGCGCCAGCAGCCAAGATCATCGTTGGGGACGGTCCTACGAGCAGTACTTC. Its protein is CASSQDHRWGRSYEQYF.

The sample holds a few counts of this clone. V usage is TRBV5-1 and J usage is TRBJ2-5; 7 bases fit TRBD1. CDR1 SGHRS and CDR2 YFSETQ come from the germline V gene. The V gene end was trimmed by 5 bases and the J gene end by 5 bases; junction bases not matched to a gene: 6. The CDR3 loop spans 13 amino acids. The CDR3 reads CASRTGLAETQYF. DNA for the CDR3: TGCGCCAGCAGGACAGGGCTTGCGGAGACCCAGTACTTC.

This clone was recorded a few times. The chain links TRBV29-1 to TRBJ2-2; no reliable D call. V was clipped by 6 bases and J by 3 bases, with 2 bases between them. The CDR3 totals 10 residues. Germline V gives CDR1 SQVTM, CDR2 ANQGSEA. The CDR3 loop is CSVDTGELFF. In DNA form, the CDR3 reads TGCAGCGTAGACACCGGGGAGCTGTTTTTT.

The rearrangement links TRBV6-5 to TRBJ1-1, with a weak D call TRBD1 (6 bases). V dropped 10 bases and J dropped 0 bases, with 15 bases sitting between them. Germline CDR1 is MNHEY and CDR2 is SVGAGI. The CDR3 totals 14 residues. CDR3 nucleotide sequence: TGTGCCACCTCAAGGCCAGGGGTGAACACTGAAGCTTTCTTT. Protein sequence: CATSRPGVNTEAFF.

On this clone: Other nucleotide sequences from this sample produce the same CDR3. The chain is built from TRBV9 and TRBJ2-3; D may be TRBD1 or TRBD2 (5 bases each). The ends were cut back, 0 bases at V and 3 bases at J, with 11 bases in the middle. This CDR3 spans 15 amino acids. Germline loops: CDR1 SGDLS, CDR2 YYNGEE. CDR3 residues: CASSVVEGRTDTQYF. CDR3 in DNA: TGTGCCAGCAGCGTAGTAGAGGGGCGGACAGATACGCAGTATTTT. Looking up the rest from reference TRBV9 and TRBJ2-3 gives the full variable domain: DSGVTQTPKHLITATGQRVTLRCSPRSGDLSVYWYQQSLDQGLQFLIQYYNGEERAKGNILERFSAQQFPDLHSELNLSSLELGDSALYFCASSVVEGRTDTQYFGPGTRLTVL.

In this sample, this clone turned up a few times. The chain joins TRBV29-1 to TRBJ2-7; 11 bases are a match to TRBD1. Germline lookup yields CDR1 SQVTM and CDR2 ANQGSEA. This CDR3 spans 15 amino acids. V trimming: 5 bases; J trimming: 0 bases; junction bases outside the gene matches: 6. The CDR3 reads CSVSTGTGGSYEQYF. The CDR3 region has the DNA TGCAGCGTTTCTACCGGGACAGGGGGCTCCTACGAGCAGTACTTC.

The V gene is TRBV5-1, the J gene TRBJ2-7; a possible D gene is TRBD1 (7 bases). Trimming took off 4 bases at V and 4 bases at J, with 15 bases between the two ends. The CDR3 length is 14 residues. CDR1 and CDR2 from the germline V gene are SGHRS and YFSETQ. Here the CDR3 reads CASSAGQLGYEQYF. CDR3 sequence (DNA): TGCGCCAGCAGCGCGGGACAGCTAGGTTACGAGCAGTACTTC.